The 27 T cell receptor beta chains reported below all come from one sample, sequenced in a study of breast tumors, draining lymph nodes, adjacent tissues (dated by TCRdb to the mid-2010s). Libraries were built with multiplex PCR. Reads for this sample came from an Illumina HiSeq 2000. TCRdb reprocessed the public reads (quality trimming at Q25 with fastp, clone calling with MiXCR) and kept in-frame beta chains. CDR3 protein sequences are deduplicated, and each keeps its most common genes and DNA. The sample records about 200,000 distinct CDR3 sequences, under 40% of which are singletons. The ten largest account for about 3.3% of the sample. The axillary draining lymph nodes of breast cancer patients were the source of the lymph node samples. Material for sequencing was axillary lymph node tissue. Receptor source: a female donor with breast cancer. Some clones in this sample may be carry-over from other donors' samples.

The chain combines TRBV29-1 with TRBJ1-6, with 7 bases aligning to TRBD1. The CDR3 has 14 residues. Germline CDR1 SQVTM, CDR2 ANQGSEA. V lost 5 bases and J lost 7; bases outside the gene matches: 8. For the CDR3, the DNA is TGCAGCGTTCAGACCGGGACAGCGAATTCACCCCTCCACTTT. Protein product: CSVQTGTANSPLHF.

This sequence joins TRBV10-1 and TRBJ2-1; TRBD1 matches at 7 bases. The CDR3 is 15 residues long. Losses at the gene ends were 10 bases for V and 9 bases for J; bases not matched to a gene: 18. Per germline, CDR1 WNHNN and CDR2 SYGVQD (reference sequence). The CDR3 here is CAIITGRQGNGEQFF. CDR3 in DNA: TGCGCCATCATCACTGGCCGACAGGGTAACGGTGAGCAGTTCTTC.

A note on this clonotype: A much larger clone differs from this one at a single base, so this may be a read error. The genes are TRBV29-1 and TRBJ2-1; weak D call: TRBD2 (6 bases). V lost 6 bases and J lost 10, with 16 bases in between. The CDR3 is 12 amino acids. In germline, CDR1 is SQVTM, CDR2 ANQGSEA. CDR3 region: CSVRDFTYEQFF. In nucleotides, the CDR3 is TGCAGCGTACGGGACTTTACCTACGAGCAGTTCTTC.

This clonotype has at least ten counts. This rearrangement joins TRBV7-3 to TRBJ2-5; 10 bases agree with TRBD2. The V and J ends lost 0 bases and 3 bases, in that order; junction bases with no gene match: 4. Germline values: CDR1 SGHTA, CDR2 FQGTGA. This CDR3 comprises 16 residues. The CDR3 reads CASSLTSSGGKETQYF. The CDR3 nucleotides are TGTGCCAGCAGCTTAACTAGTAGCGGGGGGAAAGAGACCCAGTACTTC.

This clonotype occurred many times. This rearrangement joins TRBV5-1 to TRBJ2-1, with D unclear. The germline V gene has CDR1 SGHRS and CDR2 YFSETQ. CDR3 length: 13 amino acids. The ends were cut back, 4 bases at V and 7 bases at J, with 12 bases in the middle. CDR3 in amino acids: CASSRSIANEQFF. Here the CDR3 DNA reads TGCGCCAGCAGCCGTTCAATAGCTAATGAGCAGTTCTTC.

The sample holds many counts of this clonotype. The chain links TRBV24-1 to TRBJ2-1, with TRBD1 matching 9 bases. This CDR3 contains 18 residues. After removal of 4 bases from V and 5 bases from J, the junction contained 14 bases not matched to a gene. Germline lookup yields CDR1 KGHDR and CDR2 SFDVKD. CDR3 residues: CATSDPPWLGTGNNEQFF. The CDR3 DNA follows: TGTGCCACCAGTGACCCCCCCTGGTTGGGGACAGGGAACAATGAGCAGTTCTTC.

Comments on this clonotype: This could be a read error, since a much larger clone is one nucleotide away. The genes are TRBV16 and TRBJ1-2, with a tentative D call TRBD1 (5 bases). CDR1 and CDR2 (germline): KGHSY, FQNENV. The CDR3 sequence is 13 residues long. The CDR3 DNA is TGTGCCAGCAGCCAATCTTGGGACTATAGCTACACCTTC. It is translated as CASSQSWDYSYTF.

The DNA of the CDR3 is TGTGCCAGCAGCGGACTAGCGTTAGACGATGAGCAGTTCTTC. This encodes CASSGLALDDEQFF. V usage is TRBV13 and J usage is TRBJ2-1, with 9 bases aligning to TRBD2. V lost 5 bases and J lost 8; bases outside the gene matches: 7. The CDR3 has 14 amino acids. Germline CDR1 and CDR2: PRHDT and FYEKMQ (reference sequence). Variable domain in full (rest from reference TRBV13 and TRBJ2-1): AAGVIQSPRHLIKEKRETATLKCYPIPRHDTVYWYQQGPGQDPQFLISFYEKMQSDKGSIPDRFSAQQFSDYHSELNMSSLELGDSALYFCASSGLALDDEQFFGPGTRLTVL.

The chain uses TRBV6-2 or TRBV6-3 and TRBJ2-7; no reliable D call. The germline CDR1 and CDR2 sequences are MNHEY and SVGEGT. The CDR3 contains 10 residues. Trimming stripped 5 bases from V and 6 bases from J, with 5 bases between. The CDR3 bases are TGTGCCAGCAGTCATCTCGAGCAGTACTTC. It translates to CASSHLEQYF.

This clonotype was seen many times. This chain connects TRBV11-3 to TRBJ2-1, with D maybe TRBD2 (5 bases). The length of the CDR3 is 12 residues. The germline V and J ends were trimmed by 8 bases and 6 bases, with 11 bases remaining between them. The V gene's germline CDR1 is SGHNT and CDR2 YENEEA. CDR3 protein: CASEGGGNEQFF. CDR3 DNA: TGTGCCAGCGAAGGTGGAGGCAATGAGCAGTTCTTC.

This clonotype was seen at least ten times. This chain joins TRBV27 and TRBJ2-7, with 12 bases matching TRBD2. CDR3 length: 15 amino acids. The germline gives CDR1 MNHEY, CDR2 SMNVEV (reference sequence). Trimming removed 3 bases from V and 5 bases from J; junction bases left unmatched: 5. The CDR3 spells CASSFSRTSGNEQYF. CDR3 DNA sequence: TGTGCCAGCAGTTTTTCCCGGACTAGCGGGAACGAGCAGTACTTC.

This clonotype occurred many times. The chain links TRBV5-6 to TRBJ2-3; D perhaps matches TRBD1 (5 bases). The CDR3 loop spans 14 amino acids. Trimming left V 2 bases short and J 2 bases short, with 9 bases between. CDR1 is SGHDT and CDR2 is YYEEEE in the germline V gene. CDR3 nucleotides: TGTGCCAGCAGCTTCGGACAATCCACAGATACGCAGTATTTT. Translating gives CASSFGQSTDTQYF.

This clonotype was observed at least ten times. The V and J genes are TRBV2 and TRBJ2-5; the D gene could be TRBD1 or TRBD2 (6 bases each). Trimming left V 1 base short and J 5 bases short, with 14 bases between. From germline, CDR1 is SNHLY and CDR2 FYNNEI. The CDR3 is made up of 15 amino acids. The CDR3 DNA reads TGTGCCAGCAGTGAAGGGGGGGCATTCGGGGAGACCCAGTACTTC. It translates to CASSEGGAFGETQYF.

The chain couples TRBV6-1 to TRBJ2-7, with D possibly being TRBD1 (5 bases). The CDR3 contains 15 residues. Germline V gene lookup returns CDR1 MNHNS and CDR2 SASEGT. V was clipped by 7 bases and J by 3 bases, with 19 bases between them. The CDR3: CASNSVAGSYYEQYF. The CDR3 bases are TGTGCCAGCAACTCTGTAGCAGGGTCCTACTACGAGCAGTACTTC.

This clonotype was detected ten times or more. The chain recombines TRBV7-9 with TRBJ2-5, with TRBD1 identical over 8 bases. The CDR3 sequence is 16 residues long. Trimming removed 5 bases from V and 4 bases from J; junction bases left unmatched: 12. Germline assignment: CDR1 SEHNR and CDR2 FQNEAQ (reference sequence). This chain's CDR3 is CASSILTGQGGETQYF. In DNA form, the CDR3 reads TGTGCCAGCAGCATTCTTACCGGACAGGGAGGAGAGACCCAGTACTTC.

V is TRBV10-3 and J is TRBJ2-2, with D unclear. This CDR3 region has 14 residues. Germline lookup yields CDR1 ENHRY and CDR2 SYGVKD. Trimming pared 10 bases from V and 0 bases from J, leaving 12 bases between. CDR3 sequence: CASRLTTNTGELFF. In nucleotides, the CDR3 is TGTGCCAGCAGACTGACCACGAACACCGGGGAGCTGTTTTTT.

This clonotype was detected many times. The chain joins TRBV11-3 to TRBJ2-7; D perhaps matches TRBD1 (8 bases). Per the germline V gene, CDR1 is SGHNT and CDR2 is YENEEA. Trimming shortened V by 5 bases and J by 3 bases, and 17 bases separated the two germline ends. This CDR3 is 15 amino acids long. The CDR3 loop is CASSQTGAGVYEQYF. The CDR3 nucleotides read TGTGCCAGCAGCCAGACAGGGGCGGGAGTCTACGAGCAGTACTTC.

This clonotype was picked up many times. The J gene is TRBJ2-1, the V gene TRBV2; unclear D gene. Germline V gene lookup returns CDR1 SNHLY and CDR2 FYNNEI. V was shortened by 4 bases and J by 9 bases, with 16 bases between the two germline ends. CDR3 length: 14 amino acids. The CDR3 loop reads CASSAGVGVAEQFF. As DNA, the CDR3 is TGTGCCAGCAGTGCGGGTGTAGGAGTAGCTGAGCAGTTCTTC.

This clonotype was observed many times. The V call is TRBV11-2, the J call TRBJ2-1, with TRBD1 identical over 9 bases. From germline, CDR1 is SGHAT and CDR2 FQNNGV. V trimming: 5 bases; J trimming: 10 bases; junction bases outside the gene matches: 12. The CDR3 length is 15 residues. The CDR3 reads CASSLNGQGSREQFF. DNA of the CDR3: TGTGCCAGCAGCCTAAATGGACAGGGGAGTCGGGAGCAGTTCTTC.

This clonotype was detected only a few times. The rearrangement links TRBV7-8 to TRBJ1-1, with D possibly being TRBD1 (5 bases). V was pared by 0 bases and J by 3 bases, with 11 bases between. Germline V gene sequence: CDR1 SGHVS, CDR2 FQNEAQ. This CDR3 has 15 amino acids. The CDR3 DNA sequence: TGTGCCAGCAGCTTAGCCTCGGGGGGGGACACTGAAGCTTTCTTT. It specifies CASSLASGGDTEAFF.

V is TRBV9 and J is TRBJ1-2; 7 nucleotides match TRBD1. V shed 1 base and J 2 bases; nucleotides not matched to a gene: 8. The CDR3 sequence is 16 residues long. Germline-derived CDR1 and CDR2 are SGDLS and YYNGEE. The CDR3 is CASSVTSTGPNYGYTF. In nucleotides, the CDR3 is TGTGCCAGCAGCGTAACCTCGACAGGGCCCAACTATGGCTACACCTTC.

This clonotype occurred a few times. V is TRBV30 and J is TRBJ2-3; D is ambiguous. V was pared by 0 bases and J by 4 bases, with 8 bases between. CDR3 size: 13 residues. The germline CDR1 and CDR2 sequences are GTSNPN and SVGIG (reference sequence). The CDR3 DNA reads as TGTGCCTGGAGTGTAAGATCGGCAGATACGCAGTATTTT. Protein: CAWSVRSADTQYF.

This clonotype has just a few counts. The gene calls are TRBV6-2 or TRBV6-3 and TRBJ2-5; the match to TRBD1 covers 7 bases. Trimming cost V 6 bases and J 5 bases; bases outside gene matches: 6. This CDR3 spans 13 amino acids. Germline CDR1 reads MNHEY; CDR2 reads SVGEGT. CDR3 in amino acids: CASSTGVRETQYF. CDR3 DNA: TGTGCCAGCAGCACAGGGGTCCGGGAGACCCAGTACTTC.

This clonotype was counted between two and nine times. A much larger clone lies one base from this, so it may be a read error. CDR3 in amino acids: CASSFRQGASPLHF. In nucleotides, the CDR3 is TGTGCCAGCAGTTTCAGGCAGGGGGCTTCACCCCTCCACTTT. This sequence joins TRBV12-3 or TRBV12-4 and TRBJ1-6; 8 nucleotides line up with TRBD1. Trimming removed 3 bases from V and 9 bases from J; junction bases left unmatched: 4. The CDR3 consists of 14 residues.

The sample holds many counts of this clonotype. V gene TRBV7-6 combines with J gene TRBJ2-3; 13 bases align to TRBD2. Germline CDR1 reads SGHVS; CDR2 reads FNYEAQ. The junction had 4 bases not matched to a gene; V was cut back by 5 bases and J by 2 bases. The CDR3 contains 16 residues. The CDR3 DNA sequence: TGTGCCAGCAGCGGGGGACTAGCGGGGAACACAGATACGCAGTATTTT. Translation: CASSGGLAGNTDTQYF.

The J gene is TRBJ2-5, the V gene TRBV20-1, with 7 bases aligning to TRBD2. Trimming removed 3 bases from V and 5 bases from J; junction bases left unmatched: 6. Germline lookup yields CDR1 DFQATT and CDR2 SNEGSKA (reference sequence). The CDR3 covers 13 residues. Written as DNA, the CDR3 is TGCAGTGCTAGCGGGGGGTCCGGGGAGACCCAGTACTTC. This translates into CSASGGSGETQYF.

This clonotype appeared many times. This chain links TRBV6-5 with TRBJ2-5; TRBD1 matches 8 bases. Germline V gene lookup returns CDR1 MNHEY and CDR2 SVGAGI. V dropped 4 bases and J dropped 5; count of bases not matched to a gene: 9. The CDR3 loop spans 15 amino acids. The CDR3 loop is CASSLTGARGETQYF. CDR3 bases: TGTGCCAGCAGTTTGACAGGGGCCCGGGGGGAGACCCAGTACTTC.